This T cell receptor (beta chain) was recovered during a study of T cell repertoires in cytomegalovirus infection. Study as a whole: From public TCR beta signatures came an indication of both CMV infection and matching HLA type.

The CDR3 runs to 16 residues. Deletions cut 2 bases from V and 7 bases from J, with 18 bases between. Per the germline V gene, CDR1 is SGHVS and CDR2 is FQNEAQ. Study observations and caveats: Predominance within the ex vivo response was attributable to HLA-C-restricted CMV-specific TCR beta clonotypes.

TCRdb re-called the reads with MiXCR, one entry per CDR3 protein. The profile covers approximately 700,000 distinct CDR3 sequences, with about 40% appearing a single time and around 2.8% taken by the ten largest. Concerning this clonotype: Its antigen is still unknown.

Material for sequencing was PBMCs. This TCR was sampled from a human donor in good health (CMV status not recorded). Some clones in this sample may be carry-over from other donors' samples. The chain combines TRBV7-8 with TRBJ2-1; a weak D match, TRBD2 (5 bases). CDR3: CASSLMMRETRNEQFF. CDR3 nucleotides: TGTGCCAGCAGCTTAATGATGAGGGAAACTCGGAATGAGCAGTTCTTC.